The following is a T cell receptor (beta chain) sequence with its context. The data derive from a study of blood T cell repertoires in COVID-19. Germline lookup yields CDR1 MDHEN and CDR2 SYDVKM. CDR3 length: 14 residues. Trimming removed 0 bases from V and 5 bases from J, with 8 bases in between. Libraries were prepared by immunoSEQ multiplex PCR; TCRdb keeps only in-frame clonotypes and omits some of them. The sample comprises roughly 200,000 clones, about 86% of which are singletons, and 3.5% to 4% rests with the top ten. The source material was PBMCs or T cells enriched from blood (not recorded which). The rearrangement uses TRBV28 and TRBJ1-5, with a tentative D call TRBD1 (5 bases). The receptor comes from a woman aged 40 to 49 with acute COVID-19. The CDR3 DNA reads as TGTGCCAGCAGTTTATGGGCAGGGTATCAGCCCCAGCATTTT. Translated, it gives CASSLWAGYQPQHF.